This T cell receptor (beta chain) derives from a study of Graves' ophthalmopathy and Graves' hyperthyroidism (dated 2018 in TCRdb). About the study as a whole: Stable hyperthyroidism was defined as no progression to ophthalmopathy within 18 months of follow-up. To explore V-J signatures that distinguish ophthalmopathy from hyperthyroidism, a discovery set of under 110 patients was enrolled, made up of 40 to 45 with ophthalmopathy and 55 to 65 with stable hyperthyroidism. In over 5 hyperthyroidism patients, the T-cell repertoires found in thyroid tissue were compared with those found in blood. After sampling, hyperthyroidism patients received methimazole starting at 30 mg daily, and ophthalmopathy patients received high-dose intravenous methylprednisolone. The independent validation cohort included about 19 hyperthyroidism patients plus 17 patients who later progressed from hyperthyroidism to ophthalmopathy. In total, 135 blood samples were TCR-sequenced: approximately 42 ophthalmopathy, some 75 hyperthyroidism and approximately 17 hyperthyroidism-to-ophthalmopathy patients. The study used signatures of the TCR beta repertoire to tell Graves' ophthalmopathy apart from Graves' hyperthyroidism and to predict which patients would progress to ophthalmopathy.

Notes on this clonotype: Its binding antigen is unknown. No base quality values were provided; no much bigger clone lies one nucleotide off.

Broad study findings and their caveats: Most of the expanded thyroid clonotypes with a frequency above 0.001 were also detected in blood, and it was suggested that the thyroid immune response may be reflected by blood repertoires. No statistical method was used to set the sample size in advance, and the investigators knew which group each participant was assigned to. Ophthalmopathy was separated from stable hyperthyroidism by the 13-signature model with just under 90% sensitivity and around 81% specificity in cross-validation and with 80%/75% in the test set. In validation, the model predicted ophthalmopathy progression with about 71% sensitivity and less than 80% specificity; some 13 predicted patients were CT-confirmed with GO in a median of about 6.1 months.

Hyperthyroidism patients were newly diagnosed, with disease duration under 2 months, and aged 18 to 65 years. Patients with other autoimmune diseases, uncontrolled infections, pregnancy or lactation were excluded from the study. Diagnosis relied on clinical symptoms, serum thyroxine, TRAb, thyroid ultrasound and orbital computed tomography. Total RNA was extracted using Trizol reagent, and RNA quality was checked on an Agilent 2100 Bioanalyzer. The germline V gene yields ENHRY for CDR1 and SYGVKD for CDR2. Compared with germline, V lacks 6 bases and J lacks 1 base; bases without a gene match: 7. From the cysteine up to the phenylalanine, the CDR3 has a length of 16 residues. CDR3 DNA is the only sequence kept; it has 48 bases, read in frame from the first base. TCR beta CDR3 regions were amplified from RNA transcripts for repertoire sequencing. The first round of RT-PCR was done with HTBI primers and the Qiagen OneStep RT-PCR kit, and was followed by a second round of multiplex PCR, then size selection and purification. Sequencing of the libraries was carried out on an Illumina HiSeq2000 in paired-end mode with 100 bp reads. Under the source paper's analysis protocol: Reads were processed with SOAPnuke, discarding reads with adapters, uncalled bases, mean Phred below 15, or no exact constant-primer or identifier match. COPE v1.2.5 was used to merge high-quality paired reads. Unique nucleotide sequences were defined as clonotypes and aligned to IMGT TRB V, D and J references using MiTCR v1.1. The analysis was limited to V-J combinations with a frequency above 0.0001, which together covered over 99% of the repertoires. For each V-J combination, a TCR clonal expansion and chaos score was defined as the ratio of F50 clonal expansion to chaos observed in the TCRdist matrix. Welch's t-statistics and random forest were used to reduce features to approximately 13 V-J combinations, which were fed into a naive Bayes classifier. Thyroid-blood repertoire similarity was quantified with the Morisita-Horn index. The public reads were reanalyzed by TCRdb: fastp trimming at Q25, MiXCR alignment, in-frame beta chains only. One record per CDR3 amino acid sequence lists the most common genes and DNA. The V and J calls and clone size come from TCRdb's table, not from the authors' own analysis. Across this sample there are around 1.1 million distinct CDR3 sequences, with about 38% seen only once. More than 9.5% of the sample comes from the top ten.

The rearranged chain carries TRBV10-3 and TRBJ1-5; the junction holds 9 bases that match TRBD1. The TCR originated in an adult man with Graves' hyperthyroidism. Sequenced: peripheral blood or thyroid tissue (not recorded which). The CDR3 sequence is CAIRGTGLRSNQPQHF. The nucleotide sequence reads TGTGCCATCAGGGGGACAGGGCTTCGCAGCAATCAGCCCCAGCATTTT.